This T cell receptor (beta chain) was retrieved from a study of CD8 T cells in Susac syndrome. Sequencing targeted TCR beta in blood CD8+ and CD4+ T cells. About 0.45 to 1 ug RNA was reverse transcribed with random hexamers. MiXCR, run by TCRdb on the immunoSEQ multiplex PCR reads, gives a single entry per CDR3 protein. The sample has about 89,000 distinct CDR3 sequences, approximately 92% seen once; the top ten hold around 0.32%. The V and J ends lost 3 bases and 2 bases respectively, with 17 bases between them. Looked up from germline, CDR1 is WSHSY and CDR2 is SAAADI. CDR3 size: 18 residues. The sequencing input was CD8+ T cells from PBMCs. The clonotype comes from a human donor in good health. This rearrangement joins TRBV10-2 to TRBJ2-6, with TRBD2 as a possible D gene (5 bases). CDR3 coding DNA: TGCGCCAGCAGTGATCCCGACTCGGAGGCACCTGGGGCCAACGTCCTGACTTTC. It is translated as CASSDPDSEAPGANVLTF.